A selection of T cell receptor beta chains follows, all from one sample in a study of a mutant IDH1 vaccine in newly diagnosed glioma. No antigens are known for them. The protocol was immunoSEQ multiplex PCR, while the TCRdb copy is restricted to in-frame clones and leaves out a portion. Among fewer than 70,000 clones listed, roughly four fifths were seen once. The input for sequencing was PBMCs, taken from a glioma patient whose treatment included an IDH1 peptide vaccine. The receptors derive from a man aged 25-40 years with glioma. Each CDR3 is given with its conserved first and last residue. D genes are given only for firm matches. Only some rows state a clone size, as once, few, many or a class for expanded clones.

v_call: TRBV10-3
j_call: TRBJ2-7
clone_size: .
d_call: .
cdr3_aa: CAISGGWGSSYEQYF
cdr3_nt: TGTGCCATCAGTGGCGGGTGGGGGAGCTCCTACGAGCAGTACTTC

v_call: TRBV2
j_call: TRBJ1-1
clone_size: .
d_call: TRBD1
cdr3_aa: CASTDRGAPQWSEAFF
cdr3_nt: TGTGCCAGCACTGACAGGGGGGCTCCCCAATGGAGTGAAGCTTTCTTT

v_call: TRBV29-1
j_call: TRBJ2-5
clone_size: .
d_call: TRBD1
cdr3_aa: CSGRTGGGETQYF
cdr3_nt: TGCAGCGGCCGGACAGGGGGCGGGGAGACCCAGTACTTC

v_call: TRBV10-2
j_call: TRBJ1-1
clone_size: .
d_call: .
cdr3_aa: CASRITQNTEAFF
cdr3_nt: TGCGCCAGCAGGATCACACAGAACACTGAAGCTTTCTTT

v_call: TRBV6-5
j_call: TRBJ1-3
clone_size: .
d_call: .
cdr3_aa: CASSYAGAWGNTIYF
cdr3_nt: TGTGCCAGCAGTTACGCAGGGGCTTGGGGAAACACCATATATTTT

v_call: TRBV7-9
j_call: TRBJ2-7
clone_size: .
d_call: TRBD1
cdr3_aa: CASSFRGRGTEQYF
cdr3_nt: TGTGCCAGCAGCTTCCGGGGCAGGGGGACCGAGCAGTACTTC

v_call: TRBV19
j_call: TRBJ1-5
clone_size: few
d_call: .
cdr3_aa: CASNQLGPPQHF
cdr3_nt: TGTGCCAGTAACCAGTTGGGACCGCCCCAGCATTTT

v_call: TRBV5-1
j_call: TRBJ2-7
clone_size: .
d_call: TRBD2
cdr3_aa: CASSLEVLAGGNEQYF
cdr3_nt: TGCGCCAGCAGCTTGGAAGTACTAGCGGGGGGAAACGAGCAGTACTTC

v_call: TRBV7-6
j_call: TRBJ2-2
clone_size: .
d_call: TRBD2
cdr3_aa: CASSPGTSGRQLNRFNTGELFF
cdr3_nt: TGTGCCAGCAGCCCAGGGACTAGCGGGAGACAACTAAACCGATTTAACACCGGGGAGCTGTTTTTT

v_call: TRBV27
j_call: TRBJ1-2
clone_size: once
d_call: TRBD1
cdr3_aa: CASSTHPGTGAYGYTF
cdr3_nt: TGTGCCAGCAGTACCCATCCCGGGACAGGGGCCTATGGCTACACCTTC

v_call: TRBV7-9
j_call: TRBJ1-2
clone_size: .
d_call: .
cdr3_aa: CASSLGEGHYGYTF
cdr3_nt: TGTGCCAGCAGCTTGGGGGAGGGCCACTATGGCTACACCTTC

v_call: TRBV5-1
j_call: TRBJ2-1
clone_size: few
d_call: .
cdr3_aa: CASSLATPGNEQFF
cdr3_nt: TGCGCCAGCAGCTTGGCCACCCCCGGCAATGAGCAGTTCTTC

v_call: TRBV10-2
j_call: TRBJ2-7
clone_size: .
d_call: .
cdr3_aa: CATRDALPEQYF
cdr3_nt: TGCGCCACCAGGGATGCCCTGCCGGAGCAGTACTTC

v_call: TRBV5-6
j_call: TRBJ1-1
clone_size: .
d_call: .
cdr3_aa: CASSLGQGVPEAFF
cdr3_nt: TGTGCCAGCAGCTTGGGCCAGGGCGTACCTGAAGCTTTCTTT

v_call: TRBV10-2
j_call: TRBJ1-1
clone_size: .
d_call: TRBD1
cdr3_aa: CASSVQGNRNTEAFF
cdr3_nt: TGCGCCAGCAGCGTACAGGGGAACAGGAACACTGAAGCTTTCTTT

v_call: TRBV7-9
j_call: TRBJ2-5
clone_size: .
d_call: TRBD2
cdr3_aa: CASSLPKRLAGLQETQYF
cdr3_nt: TGTGCCAGCAGCTTACCCAAAAGACTAGCGGGGCTCCAAGAGACCCAGTACTTC

v_call: TRBV29-1
j_call: TRBJ2-5
clone_size: .
d_call: .
cdr3_aa: CSVRWGVETQYF
cdr3_nt: TGCAGCGTGCGGTGGGGGGTGGAGACCCAGTACTTC

v_call: TRBV5-6
j_call: TRBJ2-7
clone_size: .
d_call: .
cdr3_aa: CASSLGQSYVEQYF
cdr3_nt: TGTGCCAGCAGCTTGGGACAGAGCTACGTGGAGCAGTACTTC

v_call: TRBV28
j_call: TRBJ1-1
clone_size: .
d_call: .
cdr3_aa: CASSPRRGGETEAFF
cdr3_nt: TGTGCCAGCAGTCCTAGGAGAGGGGGGGAAACTGAAGCTTTCTTT

v_call: TRBV6-4
j_call: TRBJ2-3
clone_size: .
d_call: TRBD1
cdr3_aa: CASSASPGTGEDTQYF
cdr3_nt: TGTGCCAGCAGTGCCTCTCCGGGGACAGGGGAAGATACGCAGTATTTT

v_call: TRBV15
j_call: TRBJ1-6
clone_size: .
d_call: .
cdr3_aa: CATSSHVRADSPLHF
cdr3_nt: TGTGCCACCAGCAGCCATGTCCGGGCCGATTCACCCCTCCACTTT

v_call: TRBV2
j_call: TRBJ1-5
clone_size: .
d_call: .
cdr3_aa: CASSARSNQPQHF
cdr3_nt: TGTGCCAGCAGTGCTCGGAGCAATCAGCCCCAGCATTTT

v_call: TRBV27
j_call: TRBJ1-2
clone_size: .
d_call: .
cdr3_aa: CASSARPVPNYGYTF
cdr3_nt: TGTGCCAGCAGTGCCCGTCCGGTACCTAACTATGGCTACACCTTC

v_call: TRBV10-2
j_call: TRBJ1-5
clone_size: .
d_call: TRBD1
cdr3_aa: CASIAYAGTGTVGNQPQHF
cdr3_nt: TGCGCCAGTATTGCCTACGCCGGGACAGGGACGGTTGGCAATCAGCCCCAGCATTTT